This paragraph reports one T cell receptor (beta chain). Repertoires were generated with immunoSEQ multiplex PCR, while TCRdb's copy carries only in-frame clones and drops some. The table shows a few hundred thousand clones, with around nine tenths occurring only once. This entry belongs to a study of blood T cell repertoires in COVID-19. The V and J ends lost 7 bases and 4 bases respectively, with 13 bases between them. Germline loops: CDR1 SGHTA, CDR2 FQGNSA. This CDR3 region has 14 residues. The V gene is TRBV7-2, the J gene TRBJ2-2, with D unresolved. The source is a man aged 35-49 years who had recovered from COVID-19. The sample comprised peripheral blood. In DNA form, the CDR3 reads TGTGCCAGCACCGACTCACCCCGCACCGGGGAGCTGTTTTTT. Translation gives CASTDSPRTGELFF.